Sequencing of this T cell receptor beta chain was carried out in a study of blood T cell repertoires in COVID-19. Per the authors' pipeline: Reference gene primer amplification gave nucleated cell count estimates. Libraries were prepared by immunoSEQ multiplex PCR; TCRdb keeps only in-frame clonotypes and omits some of them. V and J calls and clone size are copied from that table; D and trimming were computed from the DNA. The table has 200,000 to 250,000 clones, around 83% seen once. Per the germline V gene, CDR1 is SGHNT and CDR2 is YYREEE (reference sequence). Deletions cut 2 bases from V and 3 bases from J, with 11 bases between. The CDR3 consists of 15 residues.

The sequence was collected from a woman between 45 and 60 years old with acute or convalescent COVID-19. The J gene is TRBJ2-2, the V gene TRBV5-4; maybe TRBD2 (6 bases). The material sequenced was peripheral blood. The CDR3 here is CASSFWGVHTGELFF. Written as DNA, the CDR3 is TGTGCCAGCAGCTTTTGGGGGGTCCACACCGGGGAGCTGTTTTTT.